This T cell receptor (beta chain) originates from a study of human T cells and chemical hapten exposure. Study overall: Skin of the upper inner arm, around 2 cm by around 2 cm, received 2% DPC for sensitization.

Points from the study as a whole: Patch test score showed a positive correlation with PT1 expanded TCR counts.

This CDR3 has 16 residues. From germline, CDR1 is SGHTA and CDR2 FQGNSA. Between the trimmed V and J ends, which lost 1 base and 7 bases, there was a span of 17 bases. Authors' analysis steps: Between roughly 23,224 and 700,000 TCRs appeared in each sample, and the median stood at about 100,000. A single record per CDR3 protein comes from TCRdb applying MiXCR to the RACE reads. TCRdb, not the original authors, processed these V and J calls. The sample has about 120,000 distinct CDR3 sequences, about an eighth seen once. Time point denoted: patch test 1, 2 weeks after DPC sensitization. Treatment meaning: therapeutic diphenylcyclopropenone sensitization with weekly scalp DPC. As for this clonotype: The antigen is unknown.

V is TRBV7-2 and J is TRBJ2-4; tentative D call: TRBD1 (5 bases). The sequencing used whole blood, collected in connection with sensitization to the hapten diphenylcyclopropenone (DPC). The origin of this receptor is a man younger than 35 with alopecia areata. Some clones in this sample may be carry-over from other donors' samples. The CDR3 reads CASSLVGGRSGNIQYF. In DNA, the CDR3 is TGTGCCAGCAGCTTAGTAGGTGGCCGTTCAGGGAACATTCAGTACTTC.